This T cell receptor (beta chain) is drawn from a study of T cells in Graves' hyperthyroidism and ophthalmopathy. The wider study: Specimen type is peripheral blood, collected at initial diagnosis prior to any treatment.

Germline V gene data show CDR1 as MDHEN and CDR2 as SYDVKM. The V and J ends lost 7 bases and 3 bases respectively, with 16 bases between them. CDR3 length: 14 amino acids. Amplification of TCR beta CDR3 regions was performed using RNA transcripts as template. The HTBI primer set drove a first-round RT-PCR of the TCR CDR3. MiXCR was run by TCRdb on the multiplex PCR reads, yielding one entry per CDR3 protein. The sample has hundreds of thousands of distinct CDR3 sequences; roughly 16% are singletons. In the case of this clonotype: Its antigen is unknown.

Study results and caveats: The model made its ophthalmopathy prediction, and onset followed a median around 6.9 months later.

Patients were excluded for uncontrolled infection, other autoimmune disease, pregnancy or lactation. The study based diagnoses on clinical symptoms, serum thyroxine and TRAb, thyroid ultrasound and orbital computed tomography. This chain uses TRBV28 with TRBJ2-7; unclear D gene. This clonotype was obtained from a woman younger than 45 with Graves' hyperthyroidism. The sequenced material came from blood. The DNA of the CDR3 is TGTGCCAGCACCCCTGTAGGTTCGGGCTACGAGCAGTACTTC. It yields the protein CASTPVGSGYEQYF. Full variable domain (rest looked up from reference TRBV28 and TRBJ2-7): DVKVTQSSRYLVKRTGEKVFLECVQDMDHENMFWYRQDPGLGLRLIYFSYDVKMKEKGDIPEGYSVSREKKERFSLILESASTNQTSMYLCASTPVGSGYEQYFGPGTRLTVT.